This TCR beta chain emerged from a study of breast tumors, draining lymph nodes, adjacent tissues. TCRdb re-called the multiplex PCR reads through MiXCR, storing one row per CDR3 protein. The table has 130,000 or so distinct CDR3 sequences, 21% seen once. The lymph nodes were axillary draining lymph nodes from breast cancer patients. The table lists this clonotype with many counts. The sample consisted of axillary lymph node tissue. The receptor was isolated from a female donor with breast cancer. Some clones in this sample may be carry-over from other donors' samples.

The CDR3 nucleotides read TGTGCCAGTAGCCTAGCGGGAGTGGTTGAGACCCAGTACTTC. This gives the protein CASSLAGVVETQYF. The chain combines TRBV19 with TRBJ2-5, with 10 positions matching TRBD2. Germline V gene sequence: CDR1 LNHDA, CDR2 SQIVND (reference sequence). CDR3 length: 14 amino acids. J lost 5 bases, V lost 6 bases, and 6 bases had no gene match.